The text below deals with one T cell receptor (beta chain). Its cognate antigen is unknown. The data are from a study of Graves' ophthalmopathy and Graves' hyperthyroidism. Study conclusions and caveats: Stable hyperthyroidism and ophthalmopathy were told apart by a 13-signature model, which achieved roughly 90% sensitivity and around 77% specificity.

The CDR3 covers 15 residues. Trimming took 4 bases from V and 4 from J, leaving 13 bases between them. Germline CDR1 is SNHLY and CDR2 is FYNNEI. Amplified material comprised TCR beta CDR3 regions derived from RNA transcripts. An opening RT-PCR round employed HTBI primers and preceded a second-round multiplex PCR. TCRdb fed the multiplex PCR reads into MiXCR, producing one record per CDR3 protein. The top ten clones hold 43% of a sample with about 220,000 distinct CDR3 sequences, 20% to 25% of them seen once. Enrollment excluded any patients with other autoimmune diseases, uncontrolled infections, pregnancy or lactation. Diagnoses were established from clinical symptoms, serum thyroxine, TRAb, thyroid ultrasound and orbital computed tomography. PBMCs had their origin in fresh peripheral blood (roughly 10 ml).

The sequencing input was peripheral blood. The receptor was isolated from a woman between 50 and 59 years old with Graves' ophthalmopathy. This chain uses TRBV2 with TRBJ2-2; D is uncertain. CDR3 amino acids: CASSAVGSGTGELFF. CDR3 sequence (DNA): TGTGCCAGCAGTGCTGTGGGGTCGGGCACCGGGGAGCTGTTTTTT.